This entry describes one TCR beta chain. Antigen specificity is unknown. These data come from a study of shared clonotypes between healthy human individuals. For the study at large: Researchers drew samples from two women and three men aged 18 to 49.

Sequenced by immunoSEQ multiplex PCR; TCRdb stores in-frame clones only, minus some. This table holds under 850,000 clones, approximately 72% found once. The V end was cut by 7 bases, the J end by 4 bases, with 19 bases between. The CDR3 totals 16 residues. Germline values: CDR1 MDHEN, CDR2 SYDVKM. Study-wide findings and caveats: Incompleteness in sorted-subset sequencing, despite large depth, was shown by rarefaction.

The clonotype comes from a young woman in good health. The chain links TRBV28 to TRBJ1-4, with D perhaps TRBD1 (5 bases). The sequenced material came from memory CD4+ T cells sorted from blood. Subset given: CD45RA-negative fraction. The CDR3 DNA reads TGTGCCAGCACCCGAGGGGTAGGGTATTATAATGAAAAACTGTTTTTT. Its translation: CASTRGVGYYNEKLFF.